These T cell receptor beta chains were read from a single sample in a study of CD8 T cells in cerebrospinal fluid in Alzheimer's disease. TCRdb reanalyzed the 10x single-cell sequencing reads and collapses them to one entry per CDR3 protein, without DNA. The sample's table shows some 1,000 distinct CDR3 sequences. The sequencing sample was made of cerebrospinal fluid. These receptors were obtained from a human donor in good health. Each CDR3 is given with its conserved first and last residue. Each record gives: CDR3 protein, J gene, V gene, clone size. The size of a clone is reported for some rows only, either as once, few or many, or as a class for expanded clones.

CASSFRPQVDGQYF	TRBJ2-7	TRBV6-2/TRBV6-3	NA
CSVWADHRRAGYEQYF	TRBJ2-7	TRBV29-1	medium-sized
CASGLVTSGAGDTGELFF	TRBJ2-2	TRBV12-5	large
CASSQAGGVGGFYEQYF	TRBJ2-7	TRBV4-1	large
CSVEGGHEQYF	TRBJ2-7	TRBV29-1	large
CASSSETGTQYF	TRBJ2-5	TRBV28	NA
CASSEEGIQYF	TRBJ2-4	TRBV6-1	large
CASSRDPNSPLHF	TRBJ1-6	TRBV28	medium-sized
CASSPTGGNQPQHF	TRBJ1-5	TRBV6-1	NA
CASSAQGVGTEAFF	TRBJ1-1	TRBV9	large
CSASRGGARMNTEAFF	TRBJ1-1	TRBV20-1	medium-sized
CASSGHYTEAFF	TRBJ1-1	TRBV12-3/TRBV12-4	NA
CASSEITEAFF	TRBJ1-1	TRBV2	medium-sized
CASSMFGSSSYNEQFF	TRBJ2-1	TRBV19	large
CASSAIYEQYF	TRBJ2-7	TRBV9	medium-sized
CATGKEETQYF	TRBJ2-5	TRBV2	large
CASSAAGREQYF	TRBJ2-7	TRBV7-9	medium-sized
CSARPGSSNTEAFF	TRBJ1-1	TRBV20-1	large
CASSYVQGNEQFF	TRBJ2-1	TRBV5-5	large
CASSASGMGGGELFF	TRBJ2-2	TRBV5-1	medium-sized
CSVGTGFTGELFF	TRBJ2-2	TRBV29-1	medium-sized
CASTDGGQRGYTF	TRBJ1-2	TRBV6-2/TRBV6-3	large
CASSPRGVPNTEAFF	TRBJ1-1	TRBV6-5	large
CASRPSYDSPLHF	TRBJ1-6	TRBV27	medium-sized
CASSSLGGTDTEAFF	TRBJ1-1	TRBV7-9	large
CASGQKRWNTEAFF	TRBJ1-1	TRBV11-2	large
CASSLALTSDGYTF	TRBJ1-2	TRBV7-8	medium-sized
CASSLRSQETQYF	TRBJ2-5	TRBV12-3/TRBV12-4	medium-sized
CASSLDRVHSYEQYF	TRBJ2-7	TRBV18	large
CASTAGTGIGGGSPLHF	TRBJ1-6	TRBV28	large
CASSYSRSREGTGELFF	TRBJ2-2	TRBV5-4	medium-sized
CASSIWGLDTEAFF	TRBJ1-1	TRBV19	medium-sized
CASSLGQGGDTIYF	TRBJ1-3	TRBV7-9	medium-sized
CASSLYGVNEKLFF	TRBJ1-4	TRBV7-2	medium-sized
CSATQPGLAGLHTGELFF	TRBJ2-2	TRBV20-1	medium-sized
CSALKRENTDTQYF	TRBJ2-3	TRBV20-1	medium-sized
CASSRGESSYEQYF	TRBJ2-7	TRBV3-1	large
CASTIGAGQGSEQFF	TRBJ2-1	TRBV19	large
CASSQGAEAFF	TRBJ1-1	TRBV5-1	large
CASSSLNPDTQYF	TRBJ2-3	TRBV11-2	NA
CASRTGGVRDTEAFF	TRBJ1-1	TRBV5-1	NA
CASSIRGSETQYF	TRBJ2-5	TRBV19	medium-sized
CSVAQAANSPLHF	TRBJ1-6	TRBV29-1	large
CASSAQTGIGVQPQHF	TRBJ1-5	TRBV19	large
CARRDRGYEQYF	TRBJ2-7	TRBV2	medium-sized
CASSEEGREGGYEQFF	TRBJ2-1	TRBV6-1	medium-sized
CASSKGQGARQPQHF	TRBJ1-5	TRBV6-5	medium-sized
CASSPGQGRGTAKNIQYF	TRBJ2-4	TRBV6-2/TRBV6-3	NA